These 25 T cell receptor beta chains came from one sample sequenced in a study of cytomegalovirus exposure and HLA in healthy donors. Sequenced by immunoSEQ multiplex PCR; TCRdb stores in-frame clones only, minus some. The sample carries 120,000 or so clones, about 87% recorded once. The sequencing sample was made of PBMCs. The receptors shown here come from a young woman in good health and CMV-seronegative.

This chain uses TRBV28 with TRBJ2-1, with 7 bases matching TRBD1. This CDR3 spans 14 amino acids. Germline V lookup: CDR1 MDHEN, CDR2 SYDVKM. V gave up 6 bases and J gave up 4 bases; unmatched junction bases: 6. This chain's CDR3 is CASRPPDRYNEQFF. CDR3 sequence (DNA): TGTGCCAGCAGACCCCCGGACAGGTACAATGAGCAGTTCTTC. Complete variable domain (other parts from reference TRBV28 and TRBJ2-1): DVKVTQSSRYLVKRTGEKVFLECVQDMDHENMFWYRQDPGLGLRLIYFSYDVKMKEKGDIPEGYSVSREKKERFSLILESASTNQTSMYLCASRPPDRYNEQFFGPGTRLTVL.

The V gene is TRBV28, the J gene TRBJ1-4; D possibly corresponds to TRBD1 (6 bases). CDR1 MDHEN and CDR2 SYDVKM come from the germline V gene. The CDR3 totals 15 residues. V lost 5 bases and J lost 8, with 18 bases in between. The DNA of the CDR3 is TGTGCCAGCAGTCTAACCGTGGGGGGGCGGGAAAAACTGTTTTTT. Translated, it gives CASSLTVGGREKLFF.

The chain is built from TRBV7-2 and TRBJ2-7; 7 bases agree with TRBD2. The length of the CDR3 is 15 residues. The junction had 12 bases not matched to a gene; V was cut back by 5 bases and J by 5 bases. Per germline, CDR1 SGHTA and CDR2 FQGNSA. The CDR3 region is CASSRLLGLHNEQYF. DNA for the CDR3: TGTGCCAGCAGCCGACTCCTGGGACTACACAACGAGCAGTACTTC.

The J gene is TRBJ2-3, the V gene TRBV2, with 7 bases lining up with TRBD1. V was clipped by 1 base and J by 6 bases; unmatched bases: 10. CDR3 length: 16 residues. CDR1 and CDR2 (germline): SNHLY, FYNNEI. The CDR3 coding sequence is TGTGCCAGCAGTGAAGGGCACAGGGGCCTTAGGGATACGCAGTATTTT. Amino acids: CASSEGHRGLRDTQYF.

The rearrangement links TRBV2 to TRBJ2-2; no clear D gene. CDR3 length: 14 residues. V lost 5 bases, J lost 0 bases, and 7 bases lay in between. Germline lookup yields CDR1 SNHLY and CDR2 FYNNEI. CDR3 DNA sequence: TGTGCCAGCAGTCGCCTAGCGAACACCGGGGAGCTGTTTTTT. Its protein is CASSRLANTGELFF.

This clone was counted a few times. The genes are TRBV5-1 and TRBJ1-1, with unresolved D. Trimming left V 3 bases short and J 5 bases short, with 14 bases between. This CDR3 spans 14 amino acids. Germline CDR1 reads SGHRS; CDR2 reads YFSETQ. The CDR3 DNA is TGCGCCAGCAGCTCTTCAGGTCTAGCGACTGAAGCTTTCTTT. Translating gives CASSSSGLATEAFF.

This chain connects TRBV7-9 to TRBJ2-2; 11 bases match TRBD1. V lost 9 bases, J lost 5 bases, and 8 bases stayed unmatched. The CDR3 runs to 15 residues. Germline CDR1 SEHNR, CDR2 FQNEAQ (reference sequence). CDR3 coding DNA: TGTGCCAGTTACGCCGGGACAGGGGGGACCGGGGAGCTGTTTTTT. This codes for CASYAGTGGTGELFF.

The chain recombines TRBV18 with TRBJ2-7; TRBD1 matches 7 bases. Trimming at V came to 4 bases and at J to 6 bases, leaving 9 bases not matched to a gene. CDR3 length: 14 amino acids. The germline V gene has CDR1 KGHSH and CDR2 LQKENI. The CDR3 sequence: CASSQTGTGPEQYF. The DNA for the CDR3 is TGTGCCAGCTCACAGACAGGGACCGGGCCCGAGCAGTACTTC. The entire variable domain, with the rest obtained from reference TRBV18 and TRBJ2-7, is as follows: NAGVMQNPRHLVRRRGQEARLRCSPMKGHSHVYWYRQLPEEGLKFMVYLQKENIIDESGMPKERFSAEFPKEGPSILRIQQVVRGDSAAYFCASSQTGTGPEQYFGPGTRLTVT.

The rearrangement joins TRBV7-6 to TRBJ1-1; D not certain. This CDR3 has 14 amino acids. CDR1 and CDR2 (germline): SGHVS, FNYEAQ. The V gene lost 5 bases and the J gene lost 5 bases, with 15 bases spanning the gap. CDR3 nucleotide sequence: TGTGCCAGCAGCGCCACCTCGAGAGGGACTGAAGCTTTCTTT. Protein sequence: CASSATSRGTEAFF.

This clone has just a few counts. The genes are TRBV10-3 and TRBJ1-3; a possible D gene is TRBD1 (5 bases). The ends were cut back, 2 bases at V and 3 bases at J, with 11 bases in the middle. CDR1 and CDR2 (germline): ENHRY, SYGVKD. The CDR3 sequence is 15 residues long. CDR3 nucleotides: TGTGCCATCAGTGAGACCCAGGGCATTGGAAACACCATATATTTT. Encoded protein: CAISETQGIGNTIYF.

The chain employs TRBV6-1 and TRBJ1-4; 9 bases are a match to TRBD1. V was clipped by 7 bases and J by 8 bases; unmatched bases: 11. The CDR3 is 15 amino acids. Germline V gene data show CDR1 as MNHNS and CDR2 as SASEGT. Here the CDR3 reads CASKAQQGAWEKLFF. The CDR3 bases are TGTGCCAGCAAAGCCCAACAGGGGGCTTGGGAAAAACTGTTTTTT.

The chain employs TRBV28 and TRBJ2-7; maybe TRBD2 (5 bases). The germline gives CDR1 MDHEN, CDR2 SYDVKM. Trimming took off 7 bases at V and 7 bases at J, with 17 bases between the two ends. This CDR3 has 13 residues. CDR3 bases: TGTGCCAGCACCAAAGAAAGAGGGCTTGAGCAGTACTTC. Encoded protein: CASTKERGLEQYF.

This clone was recorded only once. The rearrangement joins TRBV2 to TRBJ1-1; possible D gene TRBD1, 6 bases. The CDR3 is made up of 14 amino acids. CDR1 is SNHLY and CDR2 is FYNNEI in the germline V gene. Trimming left V 8 bases short and J 0 bases short, with 13 bases between. The CDR3 loop reads CASATGIMNTEAFF. The DNA of the CDR3 is TGTGCCAGCGCCACAGGGATCATGAACACTGAAGCTTTCTTT.

V and J are TRBV7-2 and TRBJ2-7, with 10 bases aligning to TRBD2. V lost 1 base, J lost 4 bases, and 4 bases stayed unmatched. The CDR3 totals 15 residues. Looked up from germline, CDR1 is SGHTA and CDR2 is FQGNSA. The chain's CDR3 is CASSLEASGSYEQYF. The DNA of the CDR3 is TGTGCCAGCAGCTTAGAGGCTAGCGGGAGTTACGAGCAGTACTTC.

The chain links TRBV19 to TRBJ1-1; D is undetermined. This CDR3 comprises 13 residues. The ends were cut back, 1 base at V and 1 base at J, with 4 bases in the middle. Germline CDR1 is LNHDA and CDR2 is SQIVND (reference sequence). Written as DNA, the CDR3 is TGTGCCAGTAGTATAGGGAGGAACACTGAAGCTTTCTTT. Protein sequence: CASSIGRNTEAFF.

The rearrangement joins TRBV6-1 to TRBJ2-7, with D possibly TRBD1 on 5 matching bases. V shed 2 bases and J shed 3 bases, with 8 bases lying between them. The V gene's germline CDR1 is MNHNS and CDR2 SASEGT. The CDR3 spans 13 residues. Here the CDR3 reads CASSERTFYEQYF. The DNA of the CDR3 is TGTGCCAGCAGTGAAAGGACATTCTACGAGCAGTACTTC.

The chain couples TRBV28 to TRBJ2-5; a weak D match, TRBD2 (6 bases). CDR3 size: 14 residues. From germline, CDR1 is MDHEN and CDR2 SYDVKM. V was pared by 8 bases and J by 6 bases, with 19 bases between. The CDR3 reads CASGAAGSLKTQYF. Written as DNA, the CDR3 is TGTGCCAGCGGGGCGGCGGGGTCGTTAAAGACCCAGTACTTC.

The chain links TRBV28 to TRBJ1-3; 8 nucleotides agree with TRBD1. The germline CDR1 and CDR2 sequences are MDHEN and SYDVKM. The CDR3 is made up of 15 amino acids. The V gene end was trimmed by 4 bases and the J gene end by 1 base; junction bases not matched to a gene: 3. The chain's CDR3 is CASSSQGASGNTIYF. The CDR3 bases are TGTGCCAGCAGTTCCCAGGGGGCGTCTGGAAACACCATATATTTT.

The J gene is TRBJ1-2, the V gene TRBV7-9; 8 bases match TRBD1. Germline V gene data show CDR1 as SEHNR and CDR2 as FQNEAQ (reference sequence). Trimming took 6 bases from V and 8 from J; bases not matched to a gene: 8. The CDR3 has 13 amino acids. The chain's CDR3 is CASRADRVKGYTF. DNA for the CDR3: TGTGCCAGCAGAGCGGACAGGGTAAAGGGCTACACCTTC.

The chain carries TRBV28 and TRBJ2-1, with 9 nucleotides matching TRBD2. Germline loops: CDR1 MDHEN, CDR2 SYDVKM. Losses at the gene ends were 3 bases for V and 9 bases for J; bases not matched to a gene: 6. The CDR3 runs 14 residues. For the CDR3, the DNA is TGTGCCAGCAGTTTGACTAGCGGTTCGGGTGAGCAGTTCTTC. Translation: CASSLTSGSGEQFF.

The gene calls are TRBV7-6 and TRBJ2-7, with D tentatively TRBD1 (6 bases). Per the germline V gene, CDR1 is SGHVS and CDR2 is FNYEAQ. This CDR3 is 13 amino acids long. Trimming left V 1 base short and J 6 bases short, with 10 bases between. DNA of the CDR3: TGTGCCAGCAGCTTAGATCAGGGGTTCGAGCAGTACTTC. The encoded protein is CASSLDQGFEQYF.

The CDR3 region has the DNA TGTGCCAGCAGCTTGGTCGGGGATACCAATGAGCAGTTCTTC. It translates to CASSLVGDTNEQFF. The chain is built from TRBV5-4 and TRBJ2-1; TRBD2 is a possible D gene (5 bases). From germline, CDR1 is SGHNT and CDR2 YYREEE (reference sequence). V was shortened by 0 bases and J by 6 bases, with 10 bases between the two germline ends. The CDR3 runs 14 residues.

This rearrangement joins TRBV10-1 to TRBJ2-7; D is unclear. Germline values: CDR1 WNHNN, CDR2 SYGVQD (reference sequence). Trimming stripped 8 bases from V and 2 bases from J, with 10 bases between. The CDR3 is made up of 12 amino acids. The CDR3 coding sequence is TGCGCCAGCGCCCCACTCCCCTACGAGCAGTACTTC. The encoded protein is CASAPLPYEQYF.

This clone is a singleton in its sample. The chain recombines TRBV28 with TRBJ2-1; 10 bases align to TRBD2. Germline lookup yields CDR1 MDHEN and CDR2 SYDVKM. The CDR3 extends over 17 amino acids. V was clipped by 10 bases and J by 1 base; unmatched bases: 13. This CDR3 is CATRGLAGVSSYNEQFF. In DNA, the CDR3 is TGTGCCACTCGGGGGCTAGCGGGAGTCTCGTCCTACAATGAGCAGTTCTTC.

The chain carries TRBV4-1 and TRBJ2-5, with 7 bases matching TRBD1. Germline CDR1 reads MGHRA; CDR2 reads YSYEKL. The CDR3 is 12 residues long. Losses at the gene ends were 3 bases for V and 11 bases for J; bases not matched to a gene: 6. The DNA of the CDR3 is TGCGCCAGCAGCCAGCCAGGGACAGTTCAGTACTTC. Translating gives CASSQPGTVQYF.